The 22 T cell receptor beta chains below come from one sample, sequenced in a study of blood T cell repertoires in COVID-19. Only in-frame clones appear in the TCRdb table, and some are missing; sequencing was by immunoSEQ multiplex PCR. The data show roughly 150,000 clones, around 83% seen once. Sequences were obtained from peripheral blood. The source is a woman of 80 years or more with acute or convalescent COVID-19.

The genes are TRBV7-9 and TRBJ2-7; 7 nucleotides line up with TRBD1. The CDR3 is made up of 14 amino acids. V trimming: 6 bases; J trimming: 4 bases; junction bases outside the gene matches: 9. CDR1 and CDR2 (germline): SEHNR, FQNEAQ (reference sequence). In DNA form, the CDR3 reads TGTGCCAGCAGGAGGCTCGGGACAGCGTACGAGCAGTACTTC. This sequence encodes CASRRLGTAYEQYF.

The CDR3 bases are TGTGCCAGCAGATACGGGACAGCCACTGAAGCTTTCTTT. Encoded protein: CASRYGTATEAFF. The rearrangement uses TRBV5-6 and TRBJ1-1, with 7 bases identical to TRBD1. V was pared by 5 bases and J by 4 bases, with 5 bases of the junction left unmatched. Germline V lookup: CDR1 SGHDT, CDR2 YYEEEE. There are 13 residues in the CDR3.

The chain couples TRBV24-1 to TRBJ1-5; 8 nucleotides match TRBD1. With V trimmed by 2 bases and J by 5 bases, 4 bases remained unmatched. The CDR3 runs to 15 residues. The V gene's germline CDR1 is KGHDR and CDR2 SFDVKD. As DNA, the CDR3 is TGTGCCACCAGTGATTCCGGACAGGGCGATCAGCCCCAGCATTTT. Translated: CATSDSGQGDQPQHF.

V is TRBV29-1 and J is TRBJ2-4, with a tentative D call TRBD1 (5 bases). The V end was cut by 4 bases, the J end by 5 bases, with 12 bases between. The germline gives CDR1 SQVTM, CDR2 ANQGSEA. CDR3 length: 13 amino acids. The CDR3 DNA reads as TGCAGCGTTGGGGTGGGGCCCCAAAACATTCAGTACTTC. Amino acid sequence: CSVGVGPQNIQYF.

Here the CDR3 DNA reads TGTGCCAGCAGTTTCCCGGGCTCCTATAATTCACCCCTCCACTTT. Amino acids: CASSFPGSYNSPLHF. The chain employs TRBV28 and TRBJ1-6; D gene ambiguous. The CDR3 runs to 15 residues. Trimming cost V 3 bases and J 0 bases, with 6 bases left between them. Germline lookup yields CDR1 MDHEN and CDR2 SYDVKM. Full variable domain (missing parts from reference TRBV28 and TRBJ1-6): DVKVTQSSRYLVKRTGEKVFLECVQDMDHENMFWYRQDPGLGLRLIYFSYDVKMKEKGDIPEGYSVSREKKERFSLILESASTNQTSMYLCASSFPGSYNSPLHFGNGTRLTVT.

The chain is built from TRBV9 and TRBJ2-2; 8 nucleotides align to TRBD1. Germline loops: CDR1 SGDLS, CDR2 YYNGEE. V lost 4 bases to trimming and J lost 7 bases; unmatched junction nucleotides: 9. The CDR3 spans 15 residues. CDR3 coding DNA: TGTGCCAGCAGCCCACGGACAGGGTTTCTCGGGGAGCTGTTTTTT. Protein sequence: CASSPRTGFLGELFF.

V gene TRBV27 combines with J gene TRBJ1-6; TRBD1 matches at 8 bases. In germline, CDR1 is MNHEY, CDR2 SMNVEV (reference sequence). The ends lost 2 bases at V and 9 bases at J; junction bases unmatched: 3. This CDR3 has 14 residues. The CDR3 spells CASSLNRGTSPLHF. In DNA form, the CDR3 reads TGTGCCAGCAGTTTAAACAGGGGGACTTCACCCCTCCACTTT.

The rearrangement links TRBV4-2 to TRBJ2-1, with D maybe TRBD2 (5 bases). The CDR3 totals 15 residues. Germline loops: CDR1 LGHNA, CDR2 YNFKEQ. Trimming stripped 3 bases from V and 0 bases from J, with 9 bases between. This CDR3 reads CASSQVASSYNEQFF. CDR3 DNA sequence: TGTGCCAGCAGCCAGGTAGCGAGCTCCTACAATGAGCAGTTCTTC.

This chain links TRBV20-1 with TRBJ1-2, with TRBD1 as a possible D gene (5 bases). In germline, CDR1 is DFQATT, CDR2 SNEGSKA (reference sequence). The CDR3 has 15 residues. Trimming removed 3 bases from V and 3 bases from J, with 17 bases in between. For the CDR3, the DNA is TGCAGTGCTAGTTACACCTCAGGGCGCGACTATGGCTACACCTTC. This codes for CSASYTSGRDYGYTF.

This sequence joins TRBV10-3 and TRBJ2-7; the D gene is possibly TRBD2 (6 bases). The CDR3 spans 15 residues. V lost 5 bases to trimming and J lost 0 bases, with 14 bases between them. Per the germline V gene, CDR1 is ENHRY and CDR2 is SYGVKD. The CDR3 DNA follows: TGTGCCATCAGTAACGGACGGGGGACCTCCTACGAGCAGTACTTC. It translates to CAISNGRGTSYEQYF.

V is TRBV7-9 and J is TRBJ1-4; D is undetermined. With 2 bases removed from V and 5 bases from J, the gap between germline ends came to 15 bases. Germline V gene data show CDR1 as SEHNR and CDR2 as FQNEAQ (reference sequence). This CDR3 contains 16 residues. The CDR3 sequence is CASSLRSDRGNEKLFF. The CDR3 nucleotides read TGTGCCAGCAGCTTAAGGTCCGATAGAGGGAATGAAAAACTGTTTTTT.

The chain carries TRBV30 and TRBJ1-2, with 9 bases identical to TRBD1. Germline V CDR1 and CDR2: GTSNPN, SVGIG (reference sequence). After removal of 7 bases from V and 0 bases from J, the junction contained 12 bases not matched to a gene. This CDR3 is 16 amino acids long. Written as DNA, the CDR3 is TGTGCCTCCGTGTGGGGACAGGGCGAAGCTAACTATGGCTACACCTTC. Amino acids: CASVWGQGEANYGYTF. The complete variable domain, with remaining parts taken from reference TRBV30 and TRBJ1-2, reads SQTIHQWPATLVQPVGSPLSLECTVEGTSNPNLYWYRQAAGRGLQLLFYSVGIGQISSEVPQNLSASRPQDRQFILSSKKLLLSDSGFYLCASVWGQGEANYGYTFGSGTRLTVV.

This sequence joins TRBV24-1 and TRBJ1-1, with 8 bases aligning to TRBD1. Germline V gives CDR1 KGHDR, CDR2 SFDVKD. Germline trimming cut 6 bases from V and 4 bases from J; bases unmatched to any gene: 12. CDR3 length equals 16 residues. CDR3 in amino acids: CATSSSTGAIATEAFF. CDR3 bases: TGTGCCACCAGTAGCTCGACAGGGGCGATTGCCACTGAAGCTTTCTTT.

The rearrangement uses TRBV25-1 and TRBJ2-5; 10 bases align to TRBD1. The germline V gene encodes CDR1 MGHDK and CDR2 SYGVNS. The CDR3 contains 15 residues. The ends lost 3 bases at V and 7 bases at J; junction bases unmatched: 8. The CDR3: CASSDTTRTGGTQYF. DNA of the CDR3: TGTGCCAGCAGTGATACCACACGGACAGGGGGGACCCAGTACTTC.

The V gene is TRBV9, the J gene TRBJ1-5; TRBD1 matches at 8 bases. The CDR3 has 15 amino acids. The J segment lost 4 bases and the V segment lost 2 bases, leaving 5 bases of the junction unmatched. Per the germline V gene, CDR1 is SGDLS and CDR2 is YYNGEE. The CDR3 loop is CASSVLTGVNQPQHF. The CDR3 region has the DNA TGTGCCAGCAGCGTCTTGACAGGGGTGAATCAGCCCCAGCATTTT.

This chain joins TRBV27 and TRBJ2-1; 11 bases are a match to TRBD1. The CDR3 totals 19 residues. Germline V gene lookup returns CDR1 MNHEY and CDR2 SMNVEV (reference sequence). The V and J ends lost 0 bases and 5 bases, in that order; junction bases with no gene match: 12. CDR3 sequence reads: CASSLSSRRWDRGNNEQFF. CDR3 nucleotides: TGTGCCAGCAGTTTATCCAGTAGGCGGTGGGACAGGGGGAACAATGAGCAGTTCTTC.

The V and J genes are TRBV5-4 and TRBJ1-2; weak D call: TRBD1 (6 bases). The CDR3 runs 15 residues. Per germline, CDR1 SGHNT and CDR2 YYREEE (reference sequence). Trimming pared 4 bases from V and 3 bases from J, leaving 16 bases between. DNA for the CDR3: TGTGCCAGCAGCCCGGGGGGGGCTCTTCACTATGGCTACACCTTC. It yields the protein CASSPGGALHYGYTF.

The chain couples TRBV21-1 to TRBJ1-5; TRBD1, the D gene given by the table, was not confirmed from the DNA. TRBV21-1 is designated a pseudogene. The CDR3 spans 19 residues. CDR3 loop: CARQNRDRGRERSNQPQHF. The CDR3 DNA reads as TGTGCCAGACAAAACCGGGACAGGGGGCGCGAAAGAAGCAATCAGCCCCAGCATTTT.

The chain uses TRBV3-1 (or the pseudogene TRBV3-2) and TRBJ2-1; 10 bases align to TRBD2. Germline assignment: CDR1 LGHDT and CDR2 YNNKEL (reference sequence). Trimming cost V 5 bases and J 6 bases; bases outside gene matches: 7. This CDR3 spans 15 amino acids. CDR3 nucleotide sequence: TGTGCCAGCAGCTACGGACTAGCGGTGACCAATGAGCAGTTCTTC. It encodes CASSYGLAVTNEQFF.

This chain connects TRBV7-9 to TRBJ2-7, with 9 bases matching TRBD1. The junction had 9 bases not matched to a gene; V was cut back by 5 bases and J by 4 bases. Germline CDR1 reads SEHNR; CDR2 reads FQNEAQ (reference sequence). The CDR3 contains 15 residues. The CDR3 DNA reads as TGTGCCAGCAGCCACCGGGACAGGGTACCATACGAGCAGTACTTC. Translation gives CASSHRDRVPYEQYF.

This clone is medium-sized in the sample. This chain joins TRBV5-1 and TRBJ2-3; D perhaps matches TRBD1 (5 bases). This CDR3 is built from 17 residues. Germline V gives CDR1 SGHRS, CDR2 YFSETQ. Trimming removed 2 bases at V and 2 bases at J, with 18 bases between. The CDR3 sequence is CASSLRGDRRNTDTQYF. The CDR3 region has the DNA TGCGCCAGCAGCTTACGCGGAGACAGAAGAAACACAGATACGCAGTATTTT.

V usage is TRBV27 and J usage is TRBJ1-1; D remains unclear. The CDR3 is made up of 14 amino acids. Between the trimmed V and J ends, which lost 2 bases and 0 bases, there was a span of 7 bases. Per germline, CDR1 MNHEY and CDR2 SMNVEV (reference sequence). DNA for the CDR3: TGTGCCAGCAGTTTAGGCAGGATGAACACTGAAGCTTTCTTT. Its protein is CASSLGRMNTEAFF.